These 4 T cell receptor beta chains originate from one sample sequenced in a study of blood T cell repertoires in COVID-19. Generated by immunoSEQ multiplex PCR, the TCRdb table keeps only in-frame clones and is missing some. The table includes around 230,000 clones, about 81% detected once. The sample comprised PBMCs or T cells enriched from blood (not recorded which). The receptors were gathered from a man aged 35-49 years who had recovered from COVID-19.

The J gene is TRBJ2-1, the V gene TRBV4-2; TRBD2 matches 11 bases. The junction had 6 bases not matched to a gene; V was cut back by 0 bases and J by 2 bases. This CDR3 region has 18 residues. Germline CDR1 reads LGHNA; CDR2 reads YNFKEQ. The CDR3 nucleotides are TGTGCCAGCAGCCAAGATCCGCTACTAGCGGGGGCCTACAATGAGCAGTTCTTC. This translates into CASSQDPLLAGAYNEQFF.

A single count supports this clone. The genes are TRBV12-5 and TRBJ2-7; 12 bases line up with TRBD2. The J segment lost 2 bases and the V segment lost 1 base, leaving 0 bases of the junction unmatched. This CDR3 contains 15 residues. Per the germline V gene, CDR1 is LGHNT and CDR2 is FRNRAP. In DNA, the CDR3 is TGTGCTAGTGGTTTGGGGACTAGCGGGGCCTACGAGCAGTACTTC. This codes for CASGLGTSGAYEQYF. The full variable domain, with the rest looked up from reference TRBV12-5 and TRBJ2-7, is DARVTQTPRHKVTEMGQEVTMRCQPILGHNTVFWYRQTMMQGLELLAYFRNRAPLDDSGMPKDRFSAEMPDATLATLKIQPSEPRDSAVYFCASGLGTSGAYEQYFGPGTRLTVT.

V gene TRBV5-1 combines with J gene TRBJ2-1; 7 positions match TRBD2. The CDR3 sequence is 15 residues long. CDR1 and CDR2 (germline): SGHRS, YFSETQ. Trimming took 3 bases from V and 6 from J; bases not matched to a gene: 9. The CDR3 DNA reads TGCGCCAGCAGCTGGTCGGGAGGCGGTAGCAATGAGCAGTTCTTC. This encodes CASSWSGGGSNEQFF.

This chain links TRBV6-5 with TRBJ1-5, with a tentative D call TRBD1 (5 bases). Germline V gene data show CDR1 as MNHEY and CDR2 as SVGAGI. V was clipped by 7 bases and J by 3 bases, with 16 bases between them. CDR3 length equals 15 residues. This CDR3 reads CASKKDTKTNQPQHF. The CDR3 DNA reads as TGTGCCAGCAAGAAGGACACTAAGACCAATCAGCCCCAGCATTTT.